Described below is a single TCR beta chain sequence and its context. Its antigen is unidentified. The CDR3 totals 17 residues. The V and J ends lost 5 bases and 6 bases, in that order; junction bases with no gene match: 21. Per germline, CDR1 SQVTM and CDR2 ANQGSEA. This sample stems from a study of blood T cells in healthy people across ages. Points from the study as a whole: Unsorted PBMCs prevented conclusive naive versus antigen-experienced comparison.

Primed by a sample-barcoded 5' primer and a J-beta primer mix, a second PCR proceeded for 7 to 11 cycles. The template-switch adaptor was a 5' adaptor with 12 random nucleotides. It tagged each cDNA molecule. TCRdb recomputed calls from the 5' RACE reads with MiXCR, one row per CDR3 protein. Of 650,000 to 1,000,000 distinct CDR3 sequences listed, about 37% are singletons. This TCR derives from a man aged 18-30 years in good health. What was sequenced was blood. The genes are TRBV29-1 and TRBJ1-2; 7 nucleotides agree with TRBD1. DNA for the CDR3: TGCAGCGTTACTCAACCTGTAACAGGGGACGGCGTCAATGGCTACACCTTC. Protein product: CSVTQPVTGDGVNGYTF.